This entry is about one T cell receptor beta chain. This clonotype was observed a handful of times. Its target antigen remains unknown. There are no base qualities to consult, and no much larger clone falls within one base. The sample comes from a study of T cell repertoires in cytomegalovirus infection (dated by TCRdb to about 2019). For the wider study: Donor HLA type was relevant to the analysis, as public TCR beta signatures indicated carriage of CMV infection together with the matching HLA type.

Reads for this sample came from an Illumina HiSeq 1500. The public reads were quality trimmed at Q25 with fastp and then assembled into clones with MiXCR by TCRdb, keeping productive beta chains. Each entry is one CDR3 protein sequence, shown with its most common DNA and genes. This sample holds more than 400,000 distinct CDR3 sequences; more than 25% were observed only once. In total, the top ten clones hold roughly 13% of the sample. V and J are truncated by 5 bases and 10 bases respectively, leaving an intervening sequence of 9 bases. Including cysteine and phenylalanine, the CDR3 has 11 amino acids. Of all the DNA, just the CDR3 is kept, 33 bases in frame from base 1. Via the germline V gene, CDR1 is MNHEY and CDR2 SVGEGT. What the work shows at the level of the full study, not this receptor alone: In both this cohort and an independent 352-donor cohort, the cumulative frequency of public TCR beta family members distinguished carriers of CMV infection plus the relevant HLA type. In the ex vivo response, HLA-C-restricted CMV-specific TCR beta clonotypes were dominant, and in two of eight donors the single most frequent clonotype came from this HLA-C-restricted group.

Material for sequencing was PBMCs. The source is a human donor in good health (CMV status not recorded). Some clones in this sample may be carry-over from other donors' samples. The chain is assembled from TRBV6-2 or TRBV6-3 and TRBJ2-1; a confident D gene designation cannot be given. The base sequence is TGTGCCAGCAGTCAAGTGAACGAGCAGTTCTTC. Translated, it gives CASSQVNEQFF.